The next 3 T cell receptor beta chains were all read from a single sample in a study of T cell changes during pregnancy in multiple sclerosis. The protocol was immunoSEQ multiplex PCR, while the TCRdb copy is restricted to in-frame clones and leaves out a portion. In the table there are approximately 32,000 clones, under 95% of which are singletons. The material sequenced was CD4+ T cells from peripheral blood mononuclear cells, taken in the second trimester of pregnancy. Receptors were obtained from a female donor with multiple sclerosis, enrolled in a pregnancy study.

V is TRBV5-1 and J is TRBJ1-4; D gene uncertain. The CDR3 has 13 residues. The germline gives CDR1 SGHRS, CDR2 YFSETQ. Trimming cost V 4 bases and J 8 bases, with 12 bases left between them. CDR3 nucleotides: TGCGCCAGCAGCCCCAGTGGTTACGAAAAACTGTTTTTT. Amino acid sequence: CASSPSGYEKLFF. Supplemented by reference TRBV5-1 and TRBJ1-4, the full variable domain reads KAGVTQTPRYLIKTRGQQVTLSCSPISGHRSVSWYQQTPGQGLQFLFEYFSETQRNKGNFPGRFSGRQFSNSRSEMNVSTLELGDSALYLCASSPSGYEKLFFGSGTQLSVL.

The rearrangement uses TRBV18 and TRBJ2-2, with 12 nucleotides matching TRBD2. V lost 5 bases, J lost 5 bases, and 6 bases stayed unmatched. From germline, CDR1 is KGHSH and CDR2 LQKENI. This CDR3 contains 16 residues. The CDR3: CASSSGLAGPTGELFF. The DNA for the CDR3 is TGTGCCAGCTCATCGGGACTAGCGGGCCCGACCGGGGAGCTGTTTTTT.

The chain employs TRBV5-1 and TRBJ2-3, with a possible D match to TRBD1 (6 bases). Germline CDR1 and CDR2: SGHRS and YFSETQ. Trimming left V 2 bases short and J 2 bases short, with 9 bases between. The CDR3 runs to 14 residues. The CDR3 loop is CASSFGDNTDTQYF. The CDR3, as DNA: TGCGCCAGCAGCTTCGGGGACAACACAGATACGCAGTATTTT.